This TCR beta chain is from a study of OX40 agonist ivuxolimab in advanced cancers. Some background on the complete study: Ivuxolimab was an agonistic, fully human IgG2 monoclonal antibody directed against OX40 (CD134), a costimulatory receptor. Intravenous ivuxolimab was administered to patients every 2 weeks at six dose levels: 0.01, 0.1, 0.3, 1.5, 3 and 10 mg/kg. The purpose of peripheral TCRbeta sequencing was to test whether ivuxolimab changed TCR sequence diversity and led to clonal T-cell expansion. Of the approximately 50 dose-escalation patients, hepatocellular carcinoma was present in roughly 19, melanoma in some 15, renal cell carcinoma in 9 and head and neck cancer in 9. Prior anti-PD-1, anti-PD-L1 or anti-CTLA-4 therapy was permitted, and checkpoint inhibitors had been received by roughly two fifths of dose-escalation patients. Partial responses occurred in three dose-escalation patients: two with cutaneous melanoma and one with hepatocellular carcinoma. The paper reports the monotherapy dose-escalation portion (N ≈ 50 patients) of the phase I ivuxolimab trial. A male proportion of roughly 80% and a mean age of roughly 55 years, ranging from about 23 to 79, were recorded for the dose-escalation cohort.

As encoded in the germline V gene, CDR1 is SGHRS while CDR2 is YFSETQ. From its cysteine to its phenylalanine, the CDR3 spans 14 amino acids. The CDR3 DNA has 42 bases and is translated from base 1. The junction shows trimming of 8 bases on V and 2 bases on J, plus 15 bases between the germline ends. Patients with a history of autoimmune disease or receiving systemic immunosuppression were excluded from the trial. In every dose cohort, peripheral blood was drawn for TCR sequencing at baseline, cycle 4 day 1, and cycle 7 day 1. The samples were drawn from a first-in-human, open-label, multicenter phase I dose-escalation trial of ivuxolimab. Adults with locally advanced or metastatic melanoma, renal cell, hepatocellular, or head and neck squamous cell carcinoma were enrolled in the trial. Before TCR sequencing, CD4+ T cells and CD8+ T cells were sorted from peripheral blood as separate populations.

Points on this clone: This clone's antigen is unknown. No base quality information exists; no much larger clone differs at one position.

The study at large found these results: Partial responders in the 0.1-3.0 mg/kg groups had among the lowest normalized peripheral clonal expansion, especially among CD8+ T cells. Which antigens the clonally expanded peripheral T cells were specific for was not determined. At doses from 0.1 to 3.0 mg/kg, clonal expansion was seen in both CD4+ and CD8+ blood T cells between baseline and week 6. After ivuxolimab, expanded clones were on average more numerous among CD8+ T cells than among CD4+ T cells. Low levels of normalized T-cell clonal expansion were also seen in some nonresponding patients.

For sequencing of the TCRbeta CDR3 region, genomic DNA was extracted from the sorted cells. TCRbeta CDR3 regions were sequenced using the immunoSEQ Assay. What TCRdb holds here is the immuneACCESS table cut down to in-frame rearrangements. Part of the clones is not present; checked against another copy, under half of the missing clones reflect an unresolved V gene, and the others are unexplained. The sample records around 33,000 clones, about nine tenths of which are singletons. The top ten clones comprise around a tenth of the sample. This specimen consisted of CD4+ or CD8+ T cells sorted from blood, obtained in a trial of the OX40 agonist ivuxolimab. The origin of this receptor is an adult with an advanced solid tumor such as melanoma, head and neck, liver or kidney cancer. The chain employs TRBV5-1 and TRBJ2-3; possibly the D gene is TRBD2, per 7 matching bases. The CDR3 sequence is CASGGAPNTDTQYF. The DNA sequence follows: TGCGCCAGTGGGGGGGCGCCTAACACAGATACGCAGTATTTT. The reference TRBV5-1 and TRBJ2-3 proteins fill in what lies around the CDR3, so the full variable domain reads KAGVTQTPRYLIKTRGQQVTLSCSPISGHRSVSWYQQTPGQGLQFLFEYFSETQRNKGNFPGRFSGRQFSNSRSEMNVSTLELGDSALYLCASGGAPNTDTQYFGPGTRLTVL.